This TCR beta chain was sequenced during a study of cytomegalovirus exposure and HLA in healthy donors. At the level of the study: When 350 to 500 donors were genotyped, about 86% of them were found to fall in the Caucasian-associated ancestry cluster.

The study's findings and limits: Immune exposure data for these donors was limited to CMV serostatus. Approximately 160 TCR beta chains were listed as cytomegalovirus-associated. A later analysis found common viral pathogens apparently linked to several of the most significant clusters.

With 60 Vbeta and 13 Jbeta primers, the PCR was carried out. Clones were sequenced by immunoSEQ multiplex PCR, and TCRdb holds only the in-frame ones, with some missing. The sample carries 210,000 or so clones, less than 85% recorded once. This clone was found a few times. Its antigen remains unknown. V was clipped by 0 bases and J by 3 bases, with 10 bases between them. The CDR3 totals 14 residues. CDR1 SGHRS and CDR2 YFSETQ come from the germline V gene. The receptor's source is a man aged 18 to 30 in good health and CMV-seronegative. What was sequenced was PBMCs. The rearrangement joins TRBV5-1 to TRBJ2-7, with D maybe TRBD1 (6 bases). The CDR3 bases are TGCGCCAGCAGCTTGGCAGGGGCCTACTACGAGCAGTACTTC. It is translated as CASSLAGAYYEQYF.